Below, 4 T cell receptor beta chains from the same sample are listed, as sequenced in a study of T cell responses to AZD1222 COVID-19 vaccine. Only in-frame clones appear in the TCRdb table, and some are missing; sequencing was by immunoSEQ multiplex PCR. Of approximately 74,000 clones listed, about 82% are singletons. Sequenced here: peripheral blood, sampled on day 0 of AZD1222 vaccination. All receptors derive from an adult in good health.

This clone has only a few counts. V is TRBV4-2 and J is TRBJ1-5, with 8 positions matching TRBD1. The CDR3 runs 19 residues. V lost 0 bases and J lost 0; bases outside the gene matches: 10. Germline lookup yields CDR1 LGHNA and CDR2 YNFKEQ. CDR3 in DNA: TGTGCCAGCAGCCAAGATCGGGTCAGGGGGCGCGGTAGCAATCAGCCCCAGCATTTT. This gives the protein CASSQDRVRGRGSNQPQHF.

The chain carries TRBV7-2 and TRBJ1-2; D unresolved. The CDR3 runs to 13 residues. Trimming shortened V by 5 bases and J by 2 bases, and 9 bases separated the two germline ends. The germline gives CDR1 SGHTA, CDR2 FQGNSA. CDR3 sequence (DNA): TGTGCCAGCAGCCCCGAGTCCAACTATGGCTACACCTTC. Encoded protein: CASSPESNYGYTF.

The chain is built from TRBV10-1 and TRBJ1-4; D unclear. Germline V gene lookup returns CDR1 WNHNN and CDR2 SYGVQD (reference sequence). The CDR3 loop spans 14 amino acids. V was cut by 6 bases and J by 0 bases, with 8 bases left in between. The CDR3 DNA follows: TGCGCCAGCAGGGGGTGTGCAACTAATGAAAAACTGTTTTTT. Its protein product is CASRGCATNEKLFF.

This clone has a single count. This chain joins TRBV6-5 and TRBJ2-7; D is possibly TRBD2 (6 bases). CDR1 and CDR2 from the germline V gene are MNHEY and SVGAGI. CDR3 size: 14 residues. Between the trimmed V and J ends, which lost 2 bases and 5 bases, there was a span of 13 bases. The CDR3 DNA sequence: TGTGCCAGCAGTTACGGGCGCCCGGGGGACGAGCAGTACTTC. Protein: CASSYGRPGDEQYF.